This T cell receptor (beta chain) was recovered during a study of blood T cells in healthy people across ages. The CDR3 runs 15 residues. The ends were cut back, 4 bases at V and 7 bases at J, with 18 bases in the middle. Germline V gene sequence: CDR1 SGDLS, CDR2 YYNGEE. This clonotype has only a few counts. Using a J-beta primer mix together with a sample-barcoded 5' primer, a second PCR was run for roughly 6 to 11 cycles. TCRdb fed the 5' RACE reads into MiXCR, producing one record per CDR3 protein. This repertoire shows fewer than 1.5 million distinct CDR3 sequences, approximately 38% found once; its top ten account for 6.5% to 10%.

The rearrangement links TRBV9 to TRBJ2-1, with D possibly called TRBD1 or TRBD2 (5 bases each). The sequence was obtained from a woman aged 18-29 years in good health. The material sequenced was blood. The CDR3 sequence is CASSPPDRGWNEQFF. The CDR3 region has the DNA TGTGCCAGCAGCCCCCCGGACCGGGGCTGGAATGAGCAGTTCTTC.